What follows is one TCR beta chain and its context. This record belongs to a study of CD8 T cells in Susac syndrome. While CD8+ and CD4+ T cells were isolated negatively, TEMRA cells were enriched by FACS. Germline loops: CDR1 ENHRY, CDR2 SYGVKD. The CDR3 is 14 amino acids. J was trimmed by 1 base and V by 6 bases; bases with no gene match: 0. Random hexamers were used to reverse transcribe an amount of roughly 0.45 to 1 ug RNA. TCRdb analysed the immunoSEQ multiplex PCR reads with MiXCR anew, one entry per CDR3 protein. The sample holds 50,000 to 60,000 distinct CDR3 sequences, roughly 92% seen once. The origin of this receptor is a human donor in good health. V gene TRBV10-3 combines with J gene TRBJ2-1; 10 bases map to TRBD2. Sequenced material: CD8+ T cells from PBMCs. The CDR3: CAIRTSGSYNEQFF. DNA for the CDR3: TGTGCCATCAGGACTAGCGGGTCCTACAATGAGCAGTTCTTC.